This T cell receptor beta chain was captured by sequencing in a study of cytomegalovirus exposure and HLA in healthy donors. Findings and caveats of the study: HLA-A and HLA-B allele assignments for most subjects were reportedly predicted accurately using TCR beta sequences. In vitro, three CMV-associated chains proved specific for CMV antigens. For TCR beta chains, V- and J-gene trimming was later linked to a missense DCLRE1C variant.

Both 60 Vbeta primers and 13 Jbeta primers went into the PCR. TCRdb's table, derived via immunoSEQ multiplex PCR, lists solely in-frame clones and lacks some. Of 200,000 to 250,000 clones in the sample, approximately 78% are singletons; the top ten hold less than 4.5%. With respect to this clone: Its antigen is undetermined.

The material sequenced was PBMCs. The sequence was obtained from a male donor in good health and CMV-seronegative.

CDR3 in DNA: TGTGCCAGTATAGGTCACTTGGGGCCCGGGGAGCTGTTTTTT. Amino acids: CASIGHLGPGELFF. The chain employs TRBV19 and TRBJ2-2; maybe TRBD1 (5 bases). The CDR3 spans 14 residues. Germline loops: CDR1 LNHDA, CDR2 SQIVND (reference sequence). Trimming stripped 7 bases from V and 6 bases from J, with 15 bases between.